Shown below are 14 T cell receptor beta chains from a single sample sequenced in a study of regulatory T cells in long-lasting Graves disease. Time point of the sample: newly diagnosed GD, antithyroid drugs for less than 3 months. The TCR library was made from RNA that had been extracted from PBMCs in TRIzol. HTBI primers from iRepertoire and Arm-PCR of CDR3 regions yielded the TCR beta libraries. TCRdb analysed the multiplex PCR reads with MiXCR anew, one entry per CDR3 protein. The sample includes more than 450,000 distinct CDR3 sequences, roughly 16% of them seen just once. The data also belong to a second study, concerning T cells in Graves' hyperthyroidism and ophthalmopathy.

Specimen: peripheral blood mononuclear cells (PBMCs), collected at new diagnosis, from a patient treated with antithyroid drugs. The receptors were sampled from a man aged 35 to 55 with Graves disease.

This clonotype has just a few counts. This chain joins TRBV15 and TRBJ2-3; no clear D. CDR3 length: 12 amino acids. Germline values: CDR1 LNHNV, CDR2 YYDKDF (reference sequence). V shed 1 base and J shed 3 bases, with 2 bases lying between them. CDR3 protein: CATSRGTDTQYF. CDR3 nucleotides: TGTGCCACCAGCAGAGGAACAGATACGCAGTATTTT.

This clonotype showed up just a few times. The chain combines TRBV20-1 with TRBJ2-7; the match to TRBD1 covers 11 bases. The CDR3 is made up of 16 amino acids. Germline CDR1 DFQATT, CDR2 SNEGSKA (reference sequence). V lost 6 bases and J lost 5; bases outside the gene matches: 15. The CDR3 protein is CSARPGGGTGGDEQYF. The CDR3 DNA reads TGCAGTGCGCGACCCGGGGGGGGGACAGGGGGGGACGAGCAGTACTTC.

This clonotype was observed at least ten times. This chain links TRBV20-1 with TRBJ2-7; TRBD1 might be the D (6 bases). Germline CDR1 reads DFQATT; CDR2 reads SNEGSKA (reference sequence). The V end lost 0 bases, the J end lost 3 bases, and 12 bases lay between the germline ends. The CDR3 contains 14 residues. The CDR3 DNA sequence: TGCAGTGCTAGAGATTACAGGGCGGGCTACGAGCAGTACTTC. Translating gives CSARDYRAGYEQYF.

Comments on this clonotype: A much larger clone sits a single nucleotide away, making a read error possible. The V and J genes are TRBV12-5 and TRBJ2-1; D gene unclear. The J call may be in error: the DNA end matches TRBJ2-7 better. The germline V gene has CDR1 LGHNT and CDR2 FRNRAP. The CDR3 spans 11 residues. CDR3 bases: TGTGCTAGTGGTTCGATCAATGAGCAGTACTTC. Translated: CASGSINEQYF.

The gene calls are TRBV5-1 and TRBJ2-7; D ambiguous. The CDR3 runs 14 residues. Germline loops: CDR1 SGHRS, CDR2 YFSETQ. Between the trimmed V and J ends, which lost 0 bases and 0 bases, there was a span of 7 bases. The CDR3 region has the DNA TGCGCCAGCAGCTTGGAACAGAGCTCCTACGAGCAGTACTTC. This translates into CASSLEQSSYEQYF.

The CDR3 nucleotides read TGTGCCATCAGTAACACCGGAACTAGCGGGAGGTACAATGAGCAGTTCTTC. It codes for CAISNTGTSGRYNEQFF. J is TRBJ2-1 and V is TRBV10-3; 12 bases map to TRBD2. This CDR3 is built from 17 residues. Germline CDR1 ENHRY, CDR2 SYGVKD. Trimming removed 5 bases from V and 4 bases from J; junction bases left unmatched: 9.

This clonotype was counted many times. The chain has TRBV28 and TRBJ2-7, with TRBD1 matching 9 bases. This CDR3 is 14 amino acids long. Germline CDR1 and CDR2: MDHEN and SYDVKM. Unmatched junction bases numbered 7, after V lost 5 bases and J lost 5 bases. DNA of the CDR3: TGTGCCAGCAGTCAGACAGGGGGGATCCACGAGCAGTACTTC. Its protein is CASSQTGGIHEQYF. Using reference TRBV28 and TRBJ2-7 for the parts outside the CDR3, the full variable domain is DVKVTQSSRYLVKRTGEKVFLECVQDMDHENMFWYRQDPGLGLRLIYFSYDVKMKEKGDIPEGYSVSREKKERFSLILESASTNQTSMYLCASSQTGGIHEQYFGPGTRLTVT.

This clonotype was observed a handful of times. This rearrangement joins TRBV15 to TRBJ2-7; no reliable D call. The CDR3 is made up of 13 amino acids. Germline V lookup: CDR1 LNHNV, CDR2 YYDKDF (reference sequence). The V gene lost 5 bases and the J gene lost 3 bases, with 11 bases spanning the gap. As DNA, the CDR3 is TGTGCCACCAGCCCCCAAGTTCGCTACGAGCAGTACTTC. This encodes CATSPQVRYEQYF.

This clonotype was found a few times. CDR3 sequence: CSISAMWETQYF. The CDR3 nucleotides read TGCAGCATCTCCGCTATGTGGGAGACCCAGTACTTC. The chain combines TRBV29-1 with TRBJ2-5, with D unclear. The V gene lost 8 bases and the J gene lost 5 bases, with 15 bases spanning the gap. In germline, CDR1 is SQVTM, CDR2 ANQGSEA. The CDR3 contains 12 residues.

This clonotype was counted a few times. This chain connects TRBV10-3 to TRBJ2-1, with D possibly being TRBD2 (5 bases). Trimming cost V 7 bases and J 8 bases, with 18 bases left between them. This CDR3 contains 14 residues. CDR1 ENHRY and CDR2 SYGVKD come from the germline V gene. The CDR3 DNA follows: TGTGCCATCAAAGGGAGCGACCCTGGGCATGAGCAGTTCTTC. Its protein is CAIKGSDPGHEQFF.

This clonotype has only a few counts. This chain uses TRBV29-1 with TRBJ2-1; no firm D call. The length of the CDR3 is 14 residues. CDR1 is SQVTM, CDR2 ANQGSEA, per germline. Deletions cut 7 bases from V and 5 bases from J, with 18 bases between. The CDR3 sequence: CSAYDLLKHNEQFF. In DNA, the CDR3 is TGCAGCGCCTACGACTTACTAAAACACAATGAGCAGTTCTTC.

Ten or more counts support this clonotype. This chain joins TRBV6-2 or TRBV6-3 and TRBJ2-1; D remains ambiguous. CDR1 and CDR2 from the germline V gene are MNHEY and SVGEGT. Deletions cut 7 bases from V and 7 bases from J, with 14 bases between. The CDR3 is made up of 13 amino acids. The CDR3 nucleotides read TGTGCCAGCACCTCCTCCCGTGGGAATGAGCAGTTCTTC. Protein sequence: CASTSSRGNEQFF.

V gene TRBV12-3 or TRBV12-4 combines with J gene TRBJ1-6; 8 bases match TRBD1. The trim removed 5 bases at V and 9 bases at J, leaving 15 bases unmatched. The CDR3 is 17 residues long. The CDR3 coding sequence is TGTGCCAGCAGTGCGGTGCGCCAGGGGGCAATTTTTTCACCCCTCCACTTT. It codes for CASSAVRQGAIFSPLHF.

This chain uses TRBV24-1 with TRBJ2-1; TRBD1 matches at 8 bases. Per the germline V gene, CDR1 is KGHDR and CDR2 is SFDVKD. The junction had 11 bases not matched to a gene; V was cut back by 1 base and J by 7 bases. The CDR3 covers 17 residues. CDR3 nucleotide sequence: TGTGCCACCAGTGATTTAGGCAGGGGGCAAAAGGGGAATGAGCAGTTCTTC. Encoded protein: CATSDLGRGQKGNEQFF.